A selection of T cell receptor beta chains follows, all from one sample in a study of siplizumab effects on memory and regulatory T cells. These receptors have no identified antigens. Method: immunoSEQ multiplex PCR; TCRdb's copy keeps in-frame clones and lacks some. Of 3,500 to 4,500 clones in the sample, 45% to 55% were seen once. Specimen: CFSE-low (dividing) CD4+ T cells sorted from an allogeneic mixed lymphocyte reaction. The origin of the receptors is a human donor in good health; the cells came from an allogeneic mixed lymphocyte reaction. Some clones in this sample may be carry-over from other donors' samples. Each CDR3 is given with its conserved first and last residue. Size is omitted from some rows. Given values are once, few, many or a class for expanded clones.

v_call | clone_size | cdr3_aa
TRBV18 | . | CASSPPGRAYEQYF
TRBV7-6 | few | CASSPEARIPTDTQYF
TRBV12-5 | . | CAGGHSGRMAYNEQFF
TRBV6-5 | . | CASSRGQSHTEAFF
TRBV4-2 | few | CASSQGIYTGETQYF
TRBV5-5 | few | CASSLGVHYGYTF
TRBV6-1 | . | CASRTGSRDYGYTF
TRBV5-4 | . | CASSLGQMQETQYF
TRBV25-1 | . | CASSEYPYGYTF
TRBV7-3 | once | CASSLDRVGYTF
TRBV7-2 | . | CASSLADGGAFTQYF
TRBV15 | . | CATSRVGRGGHNEQFF
TRBV5-4 | few | CASSRSSGPTEAFF
TRBV2 | . | CASSYGTNEKLFF
TRBV7-9 | few | CASSFRDAGGYTF
TRBV2 | medium-sized | CASSASGEWNEQFF
TRBV28 | few | CASSTGATNYGYTF
TRBV11-2 | . | CASSLTGASGELFF
TRBV4-1 | . | CASSQEAGGAFF
TRBV6-4 | few | CASGQGANTGELFF
TRBV7-9 | . | CASSLYEGNEQFF
TRBV7-8 | . | CALTLLGPEETQYF
TRBV27 | . | CASSLSGVAGELFF
TRBV7-8 | few | CASSPPGLAGAYNEQFF
TRBV9 | few | CASSGGLAGGIDYEQYF
TRBV19 | few | CASSMRSAYSGNTIYF
TRBV6-6 | once | CASRTSFGEQFF
TRBV9 | few | CASSVGQAAPLHF
TRBV6-1 | few | CASRTEYVAYNEQFF
TRBV29-1 | . | CSVVGVGETQYF
TRBV5-6 | once | CASSSALGLREPQHF
TRBV10-3 | . | CAISEMGSEAFF
TRBV6-6 | . | CASSYGVVNSPLHF
TRBV5-1 | . | CAGSLAGARADEQYF
TRBV7-9 | few | CASSFGYGEQYF
TRBV7-2 | large | CASSSAVQGHYSYEQYF
TRBV6-5 | . | CASSYGTGAGNTIYF
TRBV25-1 | . | CATEAGQGDYEQYF
TRBV10-3 | . | CAIRAFSGANVLTF
TRBV5-1 | . | CASSSTSGRTNTGELFF
TRBV27 | . | CASPRGGQNIQYF
TRBV10-3 | . | CAISATGEDTEAFF
TRBV6-5 | . | CASSLGTGAYEQYF
TRBV9 | few | CASSLRLDSYNEQFF
TRBV16 | . | CASRTGLSTNEKLFF
TRBV10-1 | . | CASIPCLAGKNSEAFF
TRBV5-1 | few | CASSLMVGSGANVLTF
TRBV19 | . | CASSQPGPNYGYTF
TRBV11-3 | . | CASSLVGVGTQYF
TRBV6-5 | few | CASKGLVWTGELFF
TRBV28 | few | CASSSGQGLAYGYTF
TRBV7-9 | . | CASSLEPPGSNQPQHF
TRBV10-3 | . | CAISEPGQKLKDEQYF
TRBV10-3 | few | CAIRSGLLLNTQYF
TRBV21-1 | . | CASSKRGTGKETQYF
TRBV7-9 | . | CASSQSREQYF
TRBV6-1 | . | CASSEGLLQPQHF
TRBV11-2 | . | CASSPRLAGSYNEQFF
TRBV5-1 | . | CASSLSGRAVGTDTQYF